Below are 10 T cell receptor beta chains sequenced from a single sample in a study of blood T cell repertoires in COVID-19. Repertoires were generated with immunoSEQ multiplex PCR, while TCRdb's copy carries only in-frame clones and drops some. The sample comprises about 140,000 clones, roughly 80% of which are singletons, and about 9.4% rests with the top ten. The sample was peripheral blood. The receptors derive from a woman aged 50 to 60 with active or convalescent COVID-19.

The chain combines TRBV5-6 with TRBJ1-2, with D possibly matching TRBD1 (5 bases). The ends were cut back, 3 bases at V and 8 bases at J, with 11 bases in the middle. Germline CDR1 SGHDT, CDR2 YYEEEE. The CDR3 is 12 amino acids. The CDR3, as DNA: TGTGCCAGCAGCTGGGGCGGGGACGGCTACACCTTC. This translates into CASSWGGDGYTF.

The chain has TRBV28 and TRBJ1-6, with D possibly matching TRBD1 (5 bases). V lost 8 bases, J lost 7 bases, and 18 bases lay in between. Germline values: CDR1 MDHEN, CDR2 SYDVKM. The CDR3 is made up of 15 amino acids. This CDR3 reads CASRSTHGGNSPLHF. CDR3 in DNA: TGTGCCAGCCGATCTACCCATGGGGGGAATTCACCCCTCCACTTT.

The chain couples TRBV4-1 to TRBJ2-5; 7 bases fit TRBD1. CDR1 MGHRA and CDR2 YSYEKL come from the germline V gene. This CDR3 is built from 17 residues. J lost 1 base, V lost 3 bases, and 11 bases had no gene match. This chain's CDR3 is CASSQILTGDGQETQYF. CDR3 coding DNA: TGCGCCAGCAGCCAGATTTTAACAGGGGACGGCCAAGAGACCCAGTACTTC.

The CDR3, as DNA: TGTGCCAGCACCCGACAGGGGATAGATACAGATACGCAGTATTTT. Amino acid sequence: CASTRQGIDTDTQYF. The V gene is TRBV2, the J gene TRBJ2-3; 8 positions match TRBD1. Germline loops: CDR1 SNHLY, CDR2 FYNNEI. Losses at the gene ends were 7 bases for V and 3 bases for J; bases not matched to a gene: 9. The CDR3 loop spans 15 amino acids.

The J gene is TRBJ1-4, the V gene TRBV6-2 or TRBV6-3; D remains unclear. Germline V gene sequence: CDR1 MNHEY, CDR2 SVGEGT. CDR3 length: 15 residues. Between the trimmed V and J ends, which lost 4 bases and 8 bases, there was a span of 17 bases. The DNA of the CDR3 is TGTGCCAGCAGTTCCCCGACGCGGATACGGGAAAAACTGTTTTTT. It yields the protein CASSSPTRIREKLFF.

The chain uses TRBV3-1 (or the pseudogene TRBV3-2) and TRBJ2-1; 8 bases are a match to TRBD2. Germline CDR1 is LGHDT and CDR2 is YNNKEL (reference sequence). V shed 6 bases and J 0 bases; nucleotides not matched to a gene: 10. This CDR3 has 17 residues. CDR3 DNA sequence: TGTGCCAGCAGTCAAATAGCGGGGCGGAGCTCCTACAATGAGCAGTTCTTC. Translation: CASSQIAGRSSYNEQFF.

The J gene is TRBJ1-2, the V gene TRBV6-1; tentative D call: TRBD1 (6 bases). The V and J ends lost 1 base and 2 bases respectively, with 14 bases between them. The CDR3 runs 16 residues. The germline gives CDR1 MNHNS, CDR2 SASEGT. The CDR3 bases are TGTGCCAGCAGTGAAGGGAATTGGGGGCCCAACTATGGCTACACCTTC. The encoded protein is CASSEGNWGPNYGYTF.

On this clone: The same CDR3 arises from other DNA sequences in this sample as well. This chain uses TRBV7-6 with TRBJ2-5, with 15 bases aligning to TRBD2. Trimming took 5 bases from V and 5 from J; bases not matched to a gene: 9. The CDR3 runs to 17 residues. CDR1 SGHVS and CDR2 FNYEAQ come from the germline V gene. The CDR3 DNA follows: TGTGCCAGCAGCCCCCGGACTAGCGGGGGGGCCGGCGAGACCCAGTACTTC. Its translation: CASSPRTSGGAGETQYF.

The chain recombines TRBV30 with TRBJ1-1; no clear D gene. The ends were cut back, 2 bases at V and 0 bases at J, with 7 bases in the middle. Germline V gene data show CDR1 as GTSNPN and CDR2 as SVGIG (reference sequence). The CDR3 is made up of 13 amino acids. The CDR3 nucleotides read TGTGCCTGGAGTAAACAGTTGAACACTGAAGCTTTCTTT. It specifies CAWSKQLNTEAFF. The full variable domain, its missing parts supplied by reference TRBV30 and TRBJ1-1, is SQTIHQWPATLVQPVGSPLSLECTVEGTSNPNLYWYRQAAGRGLQLLFYSVGIGQISSEVPQNLSASRPQDRQFILSSKKLLLSDSGFYLCAWSKQLNTEAFFGQGTRLTVV.

This clone was seen ten or more times. This sequence joins TRBV11-2 and TRBJ1-2, with 8 bases identical to TRBD1. The V and J ends lost 4 bases and 4 bases, in that order; junction bases with no gene match: 11. The CDR3 has 16 residues. Per germline, CDR1 SGHAT and CDR2 FQNNGV. The CDR3 DNA is TGTGCCAGCAGCTCATACCGGGACAGGTCTTTCTATGGCTACACCTTC. The encoded protein is CASSSYRDRSFYGYTF.